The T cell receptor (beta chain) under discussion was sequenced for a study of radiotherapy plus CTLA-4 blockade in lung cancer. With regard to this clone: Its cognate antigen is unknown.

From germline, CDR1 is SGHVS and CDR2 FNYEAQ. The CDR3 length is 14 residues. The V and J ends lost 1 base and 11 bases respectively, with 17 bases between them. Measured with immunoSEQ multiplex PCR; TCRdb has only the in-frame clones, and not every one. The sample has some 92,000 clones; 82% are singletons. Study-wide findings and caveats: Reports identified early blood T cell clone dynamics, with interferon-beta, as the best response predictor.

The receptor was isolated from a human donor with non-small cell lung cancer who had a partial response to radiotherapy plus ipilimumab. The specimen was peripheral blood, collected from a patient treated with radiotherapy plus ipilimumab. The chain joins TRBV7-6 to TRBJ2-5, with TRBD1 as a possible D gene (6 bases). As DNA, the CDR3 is TGTGCCAGCAGCTTAGGTCCCTCGGACGGGACACAGTACTTC. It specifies CASSLGPSDGTQYF.